The 14 T cell receptor beta chains presented below share a single source sample, sequenced in a study of tissue T cells after allogeneic stem cell transplantation. Produced via immunoSEQ multiplex PCR; TCRdb's table is partial and in-frame only. The sample has 600 to 800 clones, 78% seen once; the top ten hold approximately 15%. The starting material was liver tissue, obtained at autopsy. The source of these receptors is a female patient aged 18 to 49 with steroid-refractory graft-versus-host disease after an allogeneic stem cell transplant. The T cells may come from the graft donor.

This clone was found a few times. V and J are TRBV25-1 and TRBJ2-5; the match to TRBD1 covers 9 bases. The CDR3 spans 17 residues. The germline gives CDR1 MGHDK, CDR2 SYGVNS. The V segment lost 4 bases and the J segment 7 bases; nucleotides outside the gene matches: 16. The CDR3 sequence: CASSGGQGSLGRGTQYF. The CDR3 DNA reads as TGTGCCAGCAGTGGGGGACAGGGCAGCTTGGGTCGGGGGACCCAGTACTTC.

This chain links TRBV21-1 with TRBJ1-5. TRBV21-1 is designated a pseudogene. This CDR3 has 13 amino acids. DNA of the CDR3: TGTGCCTCAGCGAAGAAGTACTACCAGCCCCAGCATTTT. Its protein is CASAKKYYQPQHF.

This clone was seen only once. The chain couples TRBV24-1 to TRBJ2-1; D is unclear. The V and J ends lost 8 bases and 7 bases respectively, with 20 bases between them. There are 15 residues in the CDR3. The germline V gene has CDR1 KGHDR and CDR2 SFDVKD. CDR3 sequence reads: CATNGPPQSSNEQFF. CDR3 coding DNA: TGTGCCACCAATGGGCCCCCTCAAAGTTCGAATGAGCAGTTCTTC.

The chain uses TRBV29-1 and TRBJ2-1, with TRBD2 as a possible D gene (7 bases). The germline V gene encodes CDR1 SQVTM and CDR2 ANQGSEA. This CDR3 has 17 amino acids. V was clipped by 1 base and J by 4 bases, with 20 bases between them. The chain's CDR3 is CSVEVRGRGNRYNEQFF. CDR3 nucleotides: TGCAGCGTTGAAGTGCGGGGGCGGGGTAACCGTTACAATGAGCAGTTCTTC.

This clone was detected once. CDR3 amino acids: CSVWTRYEQYF. DNA of the CDR3: TGCAGCGTTTGGACCCGCTACGAGCAGTACTTC. The chain recombines TRBV29-1 with TRBJ2-7; D remains ambiguous. Between the trimmed V and J ends, which lost 5 bases and 3 bases, there was a span of 8 bases. Germline values: CDR1 SQVTM, CDR2 ANQGSEA. The CDR3 consists of 11 residues.

CDR3 residues: CASSGSQETQYF. For the CDR3, the DNA is TGTGCCAGCTCCGGGAGCCAAGAGACCCAGTACTTC. The rearrangement joins TRBV9 to TRBJ2-5; possible D gene TRBD2, 6 bases. Trimming removed 7 bases at V and 1 base at J, with 8 bases between. CDR3 length equals 12 residues. The germline gives CDR1 SGDLS, CDR2 YYNGEE. Full variable domain (rest looked up from reference TRBV9 and TRBJ2-5): DSGVTQTPKHLITATGQRVTLRCSPRSGDLSVYWYQQSLDQGLQFLIQYYNGEERAKGNILERFSAQQFPDLHSELNLSSLELGDSALYFCASSGSQETQYFGPGTRLLVL.

Only a few counts were recorded for this clone. The chain is built from TRBV2 and TRBJ1-2, with unresolved D. This CDR3 is built from 13 residues. Germline CDR1 reads SNHLY; CDR2 reads FYNNEI. V lost 3 bases to trimming and J lost 1 base, with 6 bases between them. In DNA form, the CDR3 reads TGTGCCAGCAGTGAGAGAGTTAACTATGGCTACACCTTC. Translating it yields CASSERVNYGYTF.

V is TRBV15 and J is TRBJ2-7; D is perhaps TRBD1 (5 bases). This CDR3 region has 14 residues. V lost 4 bases and J lost 0, with 10 bases in between. Looked up from germline, CDR1 is LNHNV and CDR2 is YYDKDF (reference sequence). This chain's CDR3 is CATSTSRDSYEQYF. DNA for the CDR3: TGTGCCACCAGCACCTCCAGGGACTCCTACGAGCAGTACTTC.

The chain uses TRBV13 and TRBJ2-7, with D possibly matching TRBD1 (6 bases). Trimming shortened V by 2 bases and J by 5 bases, and 10 bases separated the two germline ends. CDR1 is PRHDT and CDR2 is FYEKMQ in the germline V gene (reference sequence). The CDR3 extends over 13 amino acids. The CDR3 bases are TGTGCCAGCAGCTTATACAGGGCCCACGAGCAGTACTTC. Translated: CASSLYRAHEQYF.

This chain joins TRBV4-2 and TRBJ2-3, with TRBD2 identical over 11 bases. V lost 2 bases and J lost 5; bases outside the gene matches: 6. In germline, CDR1 is LGHNA, CDR2 YNFKEQ. The CDR3 extends over 16 amino acids. DNA of the CDR3: TGTGCCAGCAGCCAAACCGGGACTAGCGGTATAGATACGCAGTATTTT. Amino acid sequence: CASSQTGTSGIDTQYF.

V usage is TRBV6-5 and J usage is TRBJ1-5; 7 bases are shared with TRBD1. Germline V gene sequence: CDR1 MNHEY, CDR2 SVGAGI. The CDR3 runs 14 residues. Trimming took 6 bases from V and 5 from J; bases not matched to a gene: 7. The CDR3 DNA is TGTGCCAGCAGCCGGACAGGAGGGTATCAGCCCCAGCATTTT. Its translation: CASSRTGGYQPQHF.

The V and J genes are TRBV7-2 and TRBJ2-1; the D gene is possibly TRBD1 (6 bases). CDR3 length: 17 residues. Looked up from germline, CDR1 is SGHTA and CDR2 is FQGNSA. The V end lost 5 bases, the J end lost 0 bases, and 17 bases lay between the germline ends. CDR3 sequence (DNA): TGTGCCAGCAGCCCTCGGACAGCCCTCTACTCCTACAATGAGCAGTTCTTC. The encoded protein is CASSPRTALYSYNEQFF.

This clone was counted once. The chain has TRBV6-5 and TRBJ2-1; D possibly corresponds to TRBD1 (6 bases). This CDR3 is 14 amino acids long. With 8 bases removed from V and 5 bases from J, the gap between germline ends came to 16 bases. Germline CDR1 and CDR2: MNHEY and SVGAGI. CDR3 sequence (DNA): TGTGCCAGCTCCCGGGGCAGGGGCCACAATGAGCAGTTCTTC. Its protein is CASSRGRGHNEQFF.

The V gene is TRBV6-5, the J gene TRBJ2-7; 9 bases agree with TRBD1. V trimming: 6 bases; J trimming: 0 bases; junction bases outside the gene matches: 6. The CDR3 length is 15 residues. Germline-derived CDR1 and CDR2 are MNHEY and SVGAGI. DNA of the CDR3: TGTGCCAGCAGCCTACGGGGACAGGGCTCCTACGAGCAGTACTTC. Protein: CASSLRGQGSYEQYF.